Listed below are T cell receptor beta chains from one sample, sequenced in a study of blood T cell repertoires in COVID-19. The data were produced by immunoSEQ multiplex PCR, yet TCRdb's version contains in-frame clones alone and is incomplete. Altogether more than 65,000 clones are present, around 80% being singletons, with the ten largest covering 7% to 9.5%. The sample was peripheral blood. The receptors come from a human donor in a cohort sampled during active COVID-19. Both conserved end residues are part of each CDR3. Each record gives: D gene, clone size, J gene, V gene, CDR3 protein, CDR3 DNA. A D gene is named only where the DNA matches it firmly. Expanded clones get a size class; other rows say once, few or many, or leave the size out.

d_gene: TRBD1; abundance: -; j_gene: TRBJ1-6; v_gene: TRBV6-5; CDR3aa: CASSYSRGTGGTLHF; CDR3nt: TGTGCCAGCAGTTACTCGAGAGGGACAGGGGGGACCCTCCACTTT
d_gene: -; abundance: -; j_gene: TRBJ1-4; v_gene: TRBV7-9; CDR3aa: CASSPAGEKLFF; CDR3nt: TGTGCCAGCAGCCCGGCGGGGGAGAAACTGTTTTTT
d_gene: -; abundance: -; j_gene: TRBJ2-7; v_gene: TRBV4-2; CDR3aa: CASSQEGQPSYEQYF; CDR3nt: TGTGCCAGCAGCCAAGAAGGACAGCCATCCTACGAGCAGTACTTC
d_gene: -; abundance: -; j_gene: TRBJ1-1; v_gene: TRBV7-6; CDR3aa: CASSLERSHGAGVTEAFF; CDR3nt: TGTGCCAGCAGCTTAGAAAGATCACACGGGGCAGGGGTCACTGAAGCTTTCTTT
d_gene: TRBD1; abundance: -; j_gene: TRBJ1-4; v_gene: TRBV27; CDR3aa: CASSSYRDRVGGEKLFF; CDR3nt: TGTGCCAGCAGTTCTTACCGGGACAGGGTCGGGGGTGAAAAACTGTTTTTT
d_gene: -; abundance: few; j_gene: TRBJ1-2; v_gene: TRBV10-3; CDR3aa: CAISESWFPRSNYGYTF; CDR3nt: TGTGCCATCAGTGAGTCTTGGTTCCCCCGGTCTAACTATGGCTACACCTTC
d_gene: -; abundance: -; j_gene: TRBJ1-4; v_gene: TRBV13; CDR3aa: CASRDGNNEKLFF; CDR3nt: TGTGCCAGCAGGGACGGGAATAATGAAAAACTGTTTTTT
d_gene: -; abundance: -; j_gene: TRBJ2-7; v_gene: TRBV5-8; CDR3aa: CASSRHLAGEQYF; CDR3nt: TGTGCCAGCAGCAGACACCTGGCGGGGGAGCAGTACTTC
d_gene: TRBD1; abundance: -; j_gene: TRBJ1-1; v_gene: TRBV5-1; CDR3aa: CASSLGTANTEAFF; CDR3nt: TGCGCCAGCAGCCTAGGGACAGCCAACACTGAAGCTTTCTTT
d_gene: -; abundance: -; j_gene: TRBJ2-7; v_gene: TRBV10-2; CDR3aa: CASSPTGPYEQYF; CDR3nt: TGCGCCAGCAGCCCGACAGGACCCTACGAGCAGTACTTC
d_gene: -; abundance: -; j_gene: TRBJ2-2; v_gene: TRBV7-9; CDR3aa: CASSLLQGGGELFF; CDR3nt: TGTGCCAGCAGCTTACTCCAGGGCGGCGGGGAGCTGTTTTTT
d_gene: TRBD2; abundance: -; j_gene: TRBJ2-1; v_gene: TRBV7-3; CDR3aa: CASSLSPLAGGRNEQFF; CDR3nt: TGTGCCAGCAGCTTAAGTCCTTTAGCGGGGGGGAGGAATGAGCAGTTCTTC
d_gene: -; abundance: -; j_gene: TRBJ1-2; v_gene: TRBV10-3; CDR3aa: CAISDQGRGDYGYTF; CDR3nt: TGTGCCATCAGTGACCAGGGGAGGGGGGACTATGGCTACACCTTC
d_gene: -; abundance: -; j_gene: TRBJ2-7; v_gene: TRBV19; CDR3aa: CASSIVPGAPDYEQYF; CDR3nt: TGTGCCAGTAGTATCGTTCCAGGGGCACCTGACTACGAGCAGTACTTC
d_gene: -; abundance: -; j_gene: TRBJ1-6; v_gene: TRBV6-6; CDR3aa: CASSPGQWGSPLHF; CDR3nt: TGTGCCAGCAGTCCCGGACAGTGGGGTTCACCCCTCCACTTT